This is a list of T cell receptor beta chains from one sample in a study of quantifying T cell responses using KT2 cells. TCRdb re-called the UMI-ligation and nested PCR reads with MiXCR, one entry per CDR3 protein. The sample records 40,000 to 50,000 distinct CDR3 sequences, about 18% being singletons. Sequencing was done on a sample of PBMCs spiked with cells of the T cell clone KT2. Every receptor here comes from a human donor. Both conserved end residues are part of each CDR3. Each record gives: J gene, CDR3 length, V gene, clone size, D gene, CDR3 DNA, CDR3 protein. A D gene is named only where the DNA matches it firmly. Size is omitted from some rows. Given values are once, few, many or a class for expanded clones.

J gene: TRBJ2-3; CDR3 length: 17; V gene: TRBV6-1; clone size: NA; D gene: TRBD2; CDR3 DNA: TGTGCCAGCTCCTATCGGGGGGGAACTTTACTCACAGATACGCAGTATTTT; CDR3 protein: CASSYRGGTLLTDTQYF
J gene: TRBJ2-2; CDR3 length: 17; V gene: TRBV7-6; clone size: many; D gene: NA; CDR3 DNA: TGTGCCAGCAGCTCGGCGCTCTCTAGTACCCCCACCGGGGAGCTGTTTTTT; CDR3 protein: CASSSALSSTPTGELFF
J gene: TRBJ2-3; CDR3 length: 16; V gene: TRBV12-5; clone size: few; D gene: NA; CDR3 DNA: TGTGCTAGTGGTTTGGTGGTAAGACGGGGCACAGATACGCAGTATTTT; CDR3 protein: CASGLVVRRGTDTQYF
J gene: TRBJ2-1; CDR3 length: 14; V gene: TRBV6-1; clone size: NA; D gene: TRBD2; CDR3 DNA: TGTGCCAGCAGTGCGGCTAGCGGGGGGAATGAGCAGTTCTTC; CDR3 protein: CASSAASGGNEQFF
J gene: TRBJ2-3; CDR3 length: 16; V gene: TRBV11-3; clone size: NA; D gene: TRBD1; CDR3 DNA: TGTGCCAGCAGCCCCCAGGGACAGGCCAGCGCAGATACGCAGTATTTT; CDR3 protein: CASSPQGQASADTQYF
J gene: TRBJ1-2; CDR3 length: 17; V gene: TRBV12-3/TRBV12-4; clone size: few; D gene: TRBD1; CDR3 DNA: TGTGCCAGCAGTTCGTTGGACAGGGAGAAGAGTAACTATGGCTACACCTTC; CDR3 protein: CASSSLDREKSNYGYTF
J gene: TRBJ2-7; CDR3 length: 13; V gene: TRBV10-3; clone size: many; D gene: NA; CDR3 DNA: TGTGCCATCAGTGAGGGGCAGCTCTACGAGCAGTACTTC; CDR3 protein: CAISEGQLYEQYF
J gene: TRBJ2-7; CDR3 length: 19; V gene: TRBV7-2; clone size: NA; D gene: TRBD2; CDR3 DNA: TGTGCCAGCAGCCTCAGGTCCCCCGGTGCTAGCGGGACGCCCTACGAGCAGTACTTC; CDR3 protein: CASSLRSPGASGTPYEQYF
J gene: TRBJ2-2; CDR3 length: 15; V gene: TRBV4-3; clone size: NA; D gene: TRBD1; CDR3 DNA: TGCGCCAGCAGTTTAGAGACAGGGGTCACCGGGGAGCTGTTTTTT; CDR3 protein: CASSLETGVTGELFF
J gene: TRBJ2-7; CDR3 length: 15; V gene: TRBV15; clone size: NA; D gene: TRBD2; CDR3 DNA: TGTGCCACCAGCAGAGATAGCGGGAGCTCCTACGAGCAGTACTTC; CDR3 protein: CATSRDSGSSYEQYF
J gene: TRBJ1-1; CDR3 length: 13; V gene: TRBV15; clone size: many; D gene: NA; CDR3 DNA: TGTGCCACCGGCCTGGGGCGGAAAACTGAAGCTTTCTTT; CDR3 protein: CATGLGRKTEAFF
J gene: TRBJ1-2; CDR3 length: 16; V gene: TRBV11-2; clone size: NA; D gene: NA; CDR3 DNA: TGTGCCAGCAGCTTAGTGGAGACAAAAACTAACTATGGCTACACCTTC; CDR3 protein: CASSLVETKTNYGYTF
J gene: TRBJ1-5; CDR3 length: 13; V gene: TRBV30; clone size: NA; D gene: NA; CDR3 DNA: TGTGCCTGGGGACGGGCGGTAGGTCAGCCCCAGCATTTT; CDR3 protein: CAWGRAVGQPQHF
J gene: TRBJ2-1; CDR3 length: 14; V gene: TRBV5-4; clone size: many; D gene: NA; CDR3 DNA: TGTGCCAGCAGCCCCCGGGTCGAATACAATGAGCAGTTCTTC; CDR3 protein: CASSPRVEYNEQFF
J gene: TRBJ2-7; CDR3 length: 16; V gene: TRBV6-5; clone size: NA; D gene: NA; CDR3 DNA: TGTGCCAGCAGTTACTCGGGCTCTAGCGATTCCTACGAGCAGTACTTC; CDR3 protein: CASSYSGSSDSYEQYF
J gene: TRBJ2-7; CDR3 length: 17; V gene: TRBV28; clone size: NA; D gene: NA; CDR3 DNA: TGTGCCAGCAGTTTACATCCGGGAGACTTAGCGATGGACGAGCAGTACTTC; CDR3 protein: CASSLHPGDLAMDEQYF
J gene: TRBJ2-3; CDR3 length: 14; V gene: TRBV5-1; clone size: NA; D gene: TRBD1; CDR3 DNA: TGCGTCAGCAGCCGGACAGGGGGCGCAGATACGCAGTATTTT; CDR3 protein: CVSSRTGGADTQYF
J gene: TRBJ2-7; CDR3 length: 15; V gene: TRBV20-1; clone size: few; D gene: TRBD2; CDR3 DNA: TGCAGTGCTATCCGGCTAGCGGAGAGCTCCTACGAGCAGTACTTC; CDR3 protein: CSAIRLAESSYEQYF
J gene: TRBJ2-3; CDR3 length: 12; V gene: TRBV7-2; clone size: NA; D gene: NA; CDR3 DNA: TGTGCCAGCAGCGCCTTTCCAGATACGCAGTATTTT; CDR3 protein: CASSAFPDTQYF
J gene: TRBJ2-7; CDR3 length: 14; V gene: TRBV20-1; clone size: few; D gene: TRBD1; CDR3 DNA: TGCAGTGCTAGTCGGGACAGGGGTTCCTACGAGCAGTACTTC; CDR3 protein: CSASRDRGSYEQYF
J gene: TRBJ2-7; CDR3 length: 13; V gene: TRBV20-1; clone size: few; D gene: NA; CDR3 DNA: TGCAGTGCTAGTCGACCGGGGTACTACGAGCAGTACTTC; CDR3 protein: CSASRPGYYEQYF
J gene: TRBJ2-2; CDR3 length: 15; V gene: TRBV10-3; clone size: NA; D gene: NA; CDR3 DNA: TGTGCCATCAGTGTAGGGGTCGTGGACACCGGGGAGCTGTTTTTT; CDR3 protein: CAISVGVVDTGELFF
J gene: TRBJ1-5; CDR3 length: 17; V gene: TRBV6-6; clone size: NA; D gene: TRBD1; CDR3 DNA: TGTGCCATCCAGGAGGGTAGGGGGCGCGGTAGCAATCAGCCCCAGCATTTT; CDR3 protein: CAIQEGRGRGSNQPQHF
J gene: TRBJ2-3; CDR3 length: 13; V gene: TRBV30; clone size: many; D gene: NA; CDR3 DNA: TGTGCCTGGGGGCTAGGAAGGGCAGATACGCAGTATTTT; CDR3 protein: CAWGLGRADTQYF
J gene: TRBJ1-6; CDR3 length: 13; V gene: TRBV9; clone size: many; D gene: NA; CDR3 DNA: TGTGCCAGCAGCGTGGGCGCCGGGTCACCCCTCCACTTT; CDR3 protein: CASSVGAGSPLHF
J gene: TRBJ2-7; CDR3 length: 14; V gene: TRBV3-1; clone size: many; D gene: NA; CDR3 DNA: TGTGCCAGCAGCCAAGATCTCGCCGACTACGAGCAGTACTTC; CDR3 protein: CASSQDLADYEQYF
J gene: TRBJ1-3; CDR3 length: 13; V gene: TRBV13; clone size: few; D gene: NA; CDR3 DNA: TGTGCCAGCAGCCTCCCCGGTGGAAACACCATATATTTT; CDR3 protein: CASSLPGGNTIYF
J gene: TRBJ2-1; CDR3 length: 16; V gene: TRBV12-3/TRBV12-4; clone size: NA; D gene: TRBD2; CDR3 DNA: TGTGCCAGCAGCTCTAATCTAGCGGGAGGTATCGATGAGCAGTTCTTC; CDR3 protein: CASSSNLAGGIDEQFF